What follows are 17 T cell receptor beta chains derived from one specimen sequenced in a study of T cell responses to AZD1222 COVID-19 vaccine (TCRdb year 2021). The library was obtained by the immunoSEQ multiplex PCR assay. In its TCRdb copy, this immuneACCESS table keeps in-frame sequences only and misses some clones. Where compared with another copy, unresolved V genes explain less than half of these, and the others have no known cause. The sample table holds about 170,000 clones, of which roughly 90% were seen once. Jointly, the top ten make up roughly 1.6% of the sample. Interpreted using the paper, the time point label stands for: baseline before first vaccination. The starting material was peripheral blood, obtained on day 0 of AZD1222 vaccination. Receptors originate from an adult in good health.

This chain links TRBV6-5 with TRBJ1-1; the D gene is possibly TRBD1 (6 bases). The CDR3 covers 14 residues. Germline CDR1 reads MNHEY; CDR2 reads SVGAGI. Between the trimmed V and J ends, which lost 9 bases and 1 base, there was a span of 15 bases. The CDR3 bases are TGTGCCAGTAACCTAGGGACACCGAACACTGAAGCTTTCTTT. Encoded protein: CASNLGTPNTEAFF.

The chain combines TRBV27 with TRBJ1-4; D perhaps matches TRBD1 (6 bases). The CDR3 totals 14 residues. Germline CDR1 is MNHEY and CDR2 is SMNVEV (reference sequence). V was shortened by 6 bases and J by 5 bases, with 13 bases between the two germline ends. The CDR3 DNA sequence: TGTGCCAGCAGCTACCAGGGGCTGAATGAAAAACTGTTTTTT. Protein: CASSYQGLNEKLFF.

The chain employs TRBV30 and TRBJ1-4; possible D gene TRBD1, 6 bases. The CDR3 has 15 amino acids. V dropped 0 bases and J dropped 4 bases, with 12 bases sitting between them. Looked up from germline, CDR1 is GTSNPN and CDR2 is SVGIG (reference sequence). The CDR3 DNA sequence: TGTGCCTGGAGTGTGCCGGCCAGGGGTAATGAAAAACTGTTTTTT. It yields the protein CAWSVPARGNEKLFF.

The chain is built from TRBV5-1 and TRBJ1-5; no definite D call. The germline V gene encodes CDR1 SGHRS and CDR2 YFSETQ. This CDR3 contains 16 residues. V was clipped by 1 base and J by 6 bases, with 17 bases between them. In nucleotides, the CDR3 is TGCGCCAGCAGCTTGTCGGGCCCGGGGAGAGGTCAGCCCCAGCATTTT. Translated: CASSLSGPGRGQPQHF.

CDR3 bases: TGCGCCAGCAGCTTTAGCGGGAGCGCAGATACGCAGTATTTT. This codes for CASSFSGSADTQYF. The chain is built from TRBV5-1 and TRBJ2-3; TRBD2 matches at 9 bases. V gave up 2 bases and J gave up 4 bases; unmatched junction bases: 2. This CDR3 has 14 amino acids. From germline, CDR1 is SGHRS and CDR2 YFSETQ.

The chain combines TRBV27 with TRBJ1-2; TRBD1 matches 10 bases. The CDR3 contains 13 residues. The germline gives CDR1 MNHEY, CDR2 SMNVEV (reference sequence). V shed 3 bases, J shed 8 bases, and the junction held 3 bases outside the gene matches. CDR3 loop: CASSFDRGRGYTF. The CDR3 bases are TGTGCCAGCAGTTTTGACAGGGGGCGAGGCTACACCTTC.

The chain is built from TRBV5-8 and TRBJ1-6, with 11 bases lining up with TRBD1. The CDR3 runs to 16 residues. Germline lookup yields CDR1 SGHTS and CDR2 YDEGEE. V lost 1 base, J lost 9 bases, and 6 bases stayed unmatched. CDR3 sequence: CASSLWGQGGFSPLHF. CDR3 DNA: TGTGCCAGCAGCTTGTGGGGACAGGGGGGATTTTCACCCCTCCACTTT.

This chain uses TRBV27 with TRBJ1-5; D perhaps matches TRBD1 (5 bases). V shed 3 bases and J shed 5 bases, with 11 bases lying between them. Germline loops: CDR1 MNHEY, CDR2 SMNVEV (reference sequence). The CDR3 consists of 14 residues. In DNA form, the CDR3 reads TGTGCCAGCAGTTTCTCAGGGAGCTATCAGCCCCAGCATTTT. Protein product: CASSFSGSYQPQHF.

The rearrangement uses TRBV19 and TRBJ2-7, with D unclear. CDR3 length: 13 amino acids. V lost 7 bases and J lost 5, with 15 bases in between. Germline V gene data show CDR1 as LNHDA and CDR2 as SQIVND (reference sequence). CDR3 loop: CASKPSSTHEQYF. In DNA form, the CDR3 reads TGTGCCAGTAAACCCTCTTCCACCCACGAGCAGTACTTC. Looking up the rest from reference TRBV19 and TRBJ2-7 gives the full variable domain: DGGITQSPKYLFRKEGQNVTLSCEQNLNHDAMYWYRQDPGQGLRLIYYSQIVNDFQKGDIAEGYSVSREKKESFPLTVTSAQKNPTAFYLCASKPSSTHEQYFGPGTRLTVT.

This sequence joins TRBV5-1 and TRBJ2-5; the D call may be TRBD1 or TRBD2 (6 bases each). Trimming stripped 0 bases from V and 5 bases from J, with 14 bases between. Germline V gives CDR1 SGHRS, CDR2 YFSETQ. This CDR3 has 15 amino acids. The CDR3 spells CASSLVPGARETQYF. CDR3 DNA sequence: TGCGCCAGCAGCTTGGTTCCGGGGGCGAGGGAGACCCAGTACTTC.

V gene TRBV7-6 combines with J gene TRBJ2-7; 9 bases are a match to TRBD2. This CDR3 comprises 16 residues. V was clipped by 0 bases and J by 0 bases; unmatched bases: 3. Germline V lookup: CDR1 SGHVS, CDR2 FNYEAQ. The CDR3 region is CASSLAAGGGSYEQYF. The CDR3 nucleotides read TGTGCCAGCAGCTTAGCGGCGGGAGGGGGCTCCTACGAGCAGTACTTC.

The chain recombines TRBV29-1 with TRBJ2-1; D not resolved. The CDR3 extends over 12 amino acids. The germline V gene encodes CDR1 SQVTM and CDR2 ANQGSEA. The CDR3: CSGVRVYNEQFF. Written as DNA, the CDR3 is TGCAGTGGGGTCCGGGTATACAATGAGCAGTTCTTC.

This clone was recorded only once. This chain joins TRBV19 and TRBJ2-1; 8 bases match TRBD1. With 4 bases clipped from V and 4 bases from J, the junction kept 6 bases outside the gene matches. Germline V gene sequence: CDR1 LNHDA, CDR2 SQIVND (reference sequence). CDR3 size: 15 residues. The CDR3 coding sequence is TGTGCCAGTAGTACCCGGACAGGGTTATACAATGAGCAGTTCTTC. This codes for CASSTRTGLYNEQFF. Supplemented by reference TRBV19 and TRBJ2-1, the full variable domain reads DGGITQSPKYLFRKEGQNVTLSCEQNLNHDAMYWYRQDPGQGLRLIYYSQIVNDFQKGDIAEGYSVSREKKESFPLTVTSAQKNPTAFYLCASSTRTGLYNEQFFGPGTRLTVL.

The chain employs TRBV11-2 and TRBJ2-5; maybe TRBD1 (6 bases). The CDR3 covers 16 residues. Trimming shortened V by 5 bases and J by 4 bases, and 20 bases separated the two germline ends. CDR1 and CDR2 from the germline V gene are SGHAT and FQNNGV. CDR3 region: CASSRSATGLLETQYF. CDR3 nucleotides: TGTGCCAGCAGCCGTTCGGCCACAGGGTTGCTAGAGACCCAGTACTTC.

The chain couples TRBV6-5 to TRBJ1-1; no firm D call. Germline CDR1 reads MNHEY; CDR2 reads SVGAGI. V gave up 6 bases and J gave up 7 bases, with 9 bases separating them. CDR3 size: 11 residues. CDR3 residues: CASRHGGEAFF. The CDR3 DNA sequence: TGTGCCAGCAGACACGGAGGTGAAGCTTTCTTT.

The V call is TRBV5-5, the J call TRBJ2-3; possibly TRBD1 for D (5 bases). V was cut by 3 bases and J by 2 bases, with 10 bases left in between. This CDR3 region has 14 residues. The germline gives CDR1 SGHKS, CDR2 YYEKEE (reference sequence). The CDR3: CASSSTALTDTQYF. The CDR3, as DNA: TGTGCCAGCAGCTCGACAGCCCTCACAGATACGCAGTATTTT. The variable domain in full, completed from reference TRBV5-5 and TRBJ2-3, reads DAGVTQSPTHLIKTRGQQVTLRCSPISGHKSVSWYQQVLGQGPQFIFQYYEKEERGRGNFPDRFSARQFPNYSSELNVNALLLGDSALYLCASSSTALTDTQYFGPGTRLTVL.

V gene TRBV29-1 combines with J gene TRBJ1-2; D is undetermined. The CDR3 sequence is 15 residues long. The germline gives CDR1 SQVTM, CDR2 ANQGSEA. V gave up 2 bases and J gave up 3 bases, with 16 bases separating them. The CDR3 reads CSVEYGELWDYGYTF. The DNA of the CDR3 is TGCAGCGTTGAATATGGGGAATTATGGGACTATGGCTACACCTTC.